The TCR beta chain described here comes from a study of post-analysis software for immune sequencing data (dated by TCRdb to between 2015 and 2016). Looking at the study overall: The recorded disease courses included relapsing-remitting, secondary progressive and progressive-relapsing multiple sclerosis, and some patients had no subtype annotation. The patient repertoires were compared against 11 previously published healthy control repertoires obtained from donors aged 6 to 25 years. A subset of samples was prepared in parallel using single-end sample barcoding, then pooled and co-amplified after Illumina adapter ligation.

TCR beta repertoires were profiled from peripheral blood of approximately 13 young patients with multiple sclerosis to demonstrate the VDJtools post-analysis software. The multiple sclerosis patients were children and adolescents ranging in age from 6 to 15 years. The V and J ends are trimmed by 1 base and 4 bases, leaving 10 bases between them. Its CDR3 holds 14 amino acids, cysteine through phenylalanine. Only the CDR3 DNA is retained, 42 bases long and in frame from the first base. CDR1 LGHDT and CDR2 YNNKEL were looked up in the germline V gene (reference sequence). Broad study findings and their caveats: Direct clustering with F measure revealed strong co-clustering of samples prepared in the same batch, which led to a batch-effect correction. Multiple sclerosis patients had significantly lower normalized Chao1 diversity than controls, a result that suggests substantial peripheral T-cell clonal expansion. Patients showed significantly higher frequencies than controls for a handful of TRBV segments, among them TRBV5-6, TRBV5-1 and TRBV20-1. The multiple sclerosis patient group was slightly younger than the control group.

Receptor amplification or capture employed PCR. These reads were obtained on an Illumina HiSeq 2500. To reduce PCR and sequencing biases, unique molecular identifiers were built into the TCR beta cDNA libraries. Some 500,000 cDNA molecules were obtained per 1 to 10 million input T cells, so each molecule approximated one T cell. Patient libraries were prepared and sequenced with the same protocol used for the earlier healthy control dataset. Within a given batch, samples were prepared together, multiplexed and sequenced on the same HiSeq lane. The source study handled its data this way. MIGEC handled the raw barcoded reads, throwing out single-read molecular identifier groups before consensus assembly and CDR3 extraction. Clonotype tables were post-analysed with VDJtools, and diversity was normalized by down-sampling all datasets to the smallest sample size. To correct batch-related cross-sample contamination, repertoire overlap clustering matched CDR3 amino acid sequences but not nucleotide sequences. The raw public reads went through TCRdb reprocessing: fastp at Q25, MiXCR clone calling, in-frame beta chains kept. For every CDR3 protein sequence, its rows merge into one entry that carries the most common genes and DNA. In this record, the V and J calls reflect TCRdb's handling and not the investigators' own analysis. The sample table records roughly 400,000 distinct CDR3 sequences; roughly 40% of these occur just once. The top ten clones comprise 7.6% of the sample.

With regard to this clonotype: Its antigen is not yet known. No much larger clone exists at a distance of one base, and base qualities are not known.

The receptor was derived from a girl aged 2-10 years with multiple sclerosis. Here the chain combines TRBV3-1 and TRBJ2-5, and possibly TRBD1, on 6 matching bases. Sequencing was done on a sample of blood. CDR3 protein: CASSQGTGLETQYF. The nucleotides read TGTGCCAGCAGCCAAGGTACAGGGTTAGAGACCCAGTACTTC.